This T cell receptor (beta chain) comes out of a study of shared clonotypes between healthy human individuals. At deep level, the assay was performed. In replicate PCRs of sorted subsets, roughly 190 ng DNA, 29,000 or so T cell genomes, was used. Clones were sequenced by immunoSEQ multiplex PCR, and TCRdb holds only the in-frame ones, with some missing. The sample yields around 2.3 million clones, 90% to 97% seen once. This TCR was sampled from a man aged 18 to 35 in good health. Sequencing was done on a sample of naive CD4+ T cells sorted from blood. Subset: CD45RA+ positively selected.

CDR3 DNA: TGTGCCTGGAGTACGGCAGTCAATCAGCCCCAGCATTTT. It codes for CAWSTAVNQPQHF. This chain connects TRBV30 to TRBJ1-5; no firm D call. Germline values: CDR1 GTSNPN, CDR2 SVGIG (reference sequence). The CDR3 consists of 13 residues. V was trimmed by 2 bases and J by 3 bases, leaving 8 bases between them.